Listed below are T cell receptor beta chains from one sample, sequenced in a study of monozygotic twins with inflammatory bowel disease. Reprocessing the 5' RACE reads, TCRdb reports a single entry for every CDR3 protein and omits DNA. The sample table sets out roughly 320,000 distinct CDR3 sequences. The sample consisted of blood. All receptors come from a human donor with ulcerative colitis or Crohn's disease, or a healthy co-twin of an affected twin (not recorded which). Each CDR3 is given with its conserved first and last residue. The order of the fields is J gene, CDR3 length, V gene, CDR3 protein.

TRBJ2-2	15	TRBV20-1	CSARAGGPGTGELFF
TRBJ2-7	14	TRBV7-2	CASSLTGGHNEQYF
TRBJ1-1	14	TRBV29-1	CSVVLGGPGGVAFF
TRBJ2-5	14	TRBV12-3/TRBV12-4	CASSDGGYQETQYF
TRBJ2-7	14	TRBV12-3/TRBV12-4	CASSDQDRGYEQYF
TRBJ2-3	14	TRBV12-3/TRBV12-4	CASSFSTGTDTQYF
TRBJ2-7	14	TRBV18	CASSTSIGAYEQYF
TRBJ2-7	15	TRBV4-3	CASSQRARSSYEQYF
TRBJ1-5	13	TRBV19	CASMGRVNQPQHF
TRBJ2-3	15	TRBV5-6	CASSSVAESTDTQYF
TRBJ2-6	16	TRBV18	CASSPGQGLGANVLTF
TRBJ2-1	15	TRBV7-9	CASSLASSGYNEQFF
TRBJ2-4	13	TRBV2	CASIDGGKNIQYF
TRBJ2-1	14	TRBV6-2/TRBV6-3	CASTSWVDFCEQFF
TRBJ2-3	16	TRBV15	CATSRDLAGTTDTQYF
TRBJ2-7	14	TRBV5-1	CASSLGGGTYEQYF
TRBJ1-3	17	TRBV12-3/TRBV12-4	CASSMTLKTDSGNTIYF
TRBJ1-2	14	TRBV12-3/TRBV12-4	CASSSRSSNYGYTF
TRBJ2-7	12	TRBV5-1	CASGTGVDEQYF
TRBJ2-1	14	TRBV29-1	CSVEVARDYNEQFF
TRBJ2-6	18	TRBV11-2	CASSLKPVVSSGANVLTF
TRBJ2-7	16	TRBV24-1	CATSDPTRTGVNEQYF
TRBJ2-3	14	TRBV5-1	CASALGGVGDTQYF
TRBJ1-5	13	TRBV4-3	CASSPHSKAPQHF
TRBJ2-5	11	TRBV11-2	CASSLREGQYF
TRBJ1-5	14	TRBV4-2	CASSQSGVPQPQHF
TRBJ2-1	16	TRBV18	CASSPGGGGIYNEQFF
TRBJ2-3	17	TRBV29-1	CSVELVPSGFRTDTQYF
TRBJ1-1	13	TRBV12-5	CASGVRENTEAFF
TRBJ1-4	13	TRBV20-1	CSARDRNNEKLFF
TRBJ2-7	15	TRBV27	CASSLSGTSGTLQYF
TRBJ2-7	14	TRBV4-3	CASSQEWASYEQYF
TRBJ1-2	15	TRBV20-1	CSARDVRAPNYGYTF
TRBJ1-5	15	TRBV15	CATSSQAGGNQPQHF
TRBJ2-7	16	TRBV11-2	CASSLVGAQALYEQYF
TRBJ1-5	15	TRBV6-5	CASSYSNRVNQPQHF
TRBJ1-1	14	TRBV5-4	CASSWEGRNTEAFF
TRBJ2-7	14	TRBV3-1	CASSRSGTGDEQYF
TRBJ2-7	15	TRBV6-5	CASSYDGGNPWEQYF
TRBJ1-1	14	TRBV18	CASSRDRVNTEAFF
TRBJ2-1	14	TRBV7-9	CASSFGRAMGEQFF
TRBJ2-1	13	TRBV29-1	CSVGQGGFGEQFF
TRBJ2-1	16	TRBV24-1	CATSHRLAGAANEQFF
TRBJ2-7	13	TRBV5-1	CASRHGSSYEQYF
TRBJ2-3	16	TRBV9	CASSVVQGPSTDTQYF
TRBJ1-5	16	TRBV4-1	CASSPSPTGGNQPQHF
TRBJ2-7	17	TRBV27	CASSLKPSRTRAYEQYF
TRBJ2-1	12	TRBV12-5	CASGLASNEQFF
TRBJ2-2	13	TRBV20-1	CSAIAGYTGELFF
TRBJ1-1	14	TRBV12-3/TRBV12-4	CASSPVGGAYEAFF
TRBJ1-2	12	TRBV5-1	CASSLTDYGYTF
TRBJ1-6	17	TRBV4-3	CASSQDTLRLHNSPLHF
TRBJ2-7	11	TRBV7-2	CASSLIHEQYF
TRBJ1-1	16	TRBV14	CASSQEPARVATEAFF
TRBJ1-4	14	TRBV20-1	CSARPTGINEKLFF